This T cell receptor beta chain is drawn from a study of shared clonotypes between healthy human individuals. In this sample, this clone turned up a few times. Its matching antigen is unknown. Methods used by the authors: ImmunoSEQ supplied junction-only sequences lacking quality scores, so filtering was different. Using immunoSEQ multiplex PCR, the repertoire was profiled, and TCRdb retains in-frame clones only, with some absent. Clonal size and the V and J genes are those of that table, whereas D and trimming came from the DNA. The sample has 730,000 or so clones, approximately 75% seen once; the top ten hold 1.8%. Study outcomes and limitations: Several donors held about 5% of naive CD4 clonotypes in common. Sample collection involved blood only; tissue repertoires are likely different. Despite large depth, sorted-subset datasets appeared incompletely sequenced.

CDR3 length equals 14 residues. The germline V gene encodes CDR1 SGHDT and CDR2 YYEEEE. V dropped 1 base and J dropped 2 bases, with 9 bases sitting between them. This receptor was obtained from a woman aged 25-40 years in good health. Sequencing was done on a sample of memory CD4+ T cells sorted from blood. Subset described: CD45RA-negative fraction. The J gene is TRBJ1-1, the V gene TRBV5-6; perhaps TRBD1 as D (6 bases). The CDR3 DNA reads TGTGCCAGCAGCTTGACAGGGCTTAACACTGAAGCTTTCTTT. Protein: CASSLTGLNTEAFF. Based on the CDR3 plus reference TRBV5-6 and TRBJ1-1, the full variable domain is DAGVTQSPTHLIKTRGQQVTLRCSPKSGHDTVSWYQQALGQGPQFIFQYYEEEERQRGNFPDRFSGHQFPNYSSELNVNALLLGDSALYLCASSLTGLNTEAFFGQGTRLTVV.